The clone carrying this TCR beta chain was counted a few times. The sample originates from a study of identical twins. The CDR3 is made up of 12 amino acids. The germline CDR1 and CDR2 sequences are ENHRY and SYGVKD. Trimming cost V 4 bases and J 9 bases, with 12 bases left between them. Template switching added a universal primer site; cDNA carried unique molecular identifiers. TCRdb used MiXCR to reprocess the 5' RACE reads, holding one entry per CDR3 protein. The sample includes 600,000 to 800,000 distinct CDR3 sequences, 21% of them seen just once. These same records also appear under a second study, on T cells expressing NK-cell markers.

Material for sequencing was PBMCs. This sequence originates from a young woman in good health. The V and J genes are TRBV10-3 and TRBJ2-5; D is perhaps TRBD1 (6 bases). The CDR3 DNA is TGTGCCATCAGTGGGACTGCAGGGGCCCAGTACTTC. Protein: CAISGTAGAQYF.